These T cell receptor beta chains were read from a single sample in a study of blood T cell repertoires in COVID-19. Generated by immunoSEQ multiplex PCR, the TCRdb table keeps only in-frame clones and is missing some. The table records roughly 430,000 clones, nearly 90% of them present only once. Sequencing was performed on PBMCs or T cells enriched from blood (not recorded which). The receptors shown here come from a woman aged 18-29 years who had been exposed to COVID-19. Both conserved end residues are part of each CDR3. A D gene is named only where the DNA matches it firmly. A clone size is listed for some rows: how often the clone was seen (once, few, many), or a class if it is expanded.

clone_size	d_call	j_call	v_call	cdr3_aa	cdr3_nt
NA	TRBD1	TRBJ2-1	TRBV19	CASSTGTGVIVEQFF	TGTGCCAGTAGTACGGGGACAGGCGTTATTGTGGAGCAGTTCTTC
NA	TRBD2	TRBJ2-2	TRBV6-5	CASSFGTSGTGELFF	TGTGCCAGCAGTTTCGGGACTAGCGGGACCGGGGAGCTGTTTTTT
NA	NA	TRBJ1-1	TRBV28	CAGKTGTEAFF	TGTGCCGGGAAAACAGGGACTGAAGCTTTCTTT
NA	TRBD2	TRBJ2-5	TRBV5-6	CASLSRGGPETQYF	TGTGCCAGCCTGTCGCGGGGGGGCCCGGAGACCCAGTACTTC
NA	NA	TRBJ1-3	TRBV18	CASSPSRDSGNTIYF	TGTGCCAGCTCACCATCCAGGGATTCTGGAAACACCATATATTTT
NA	TRBD1	TRBJ1-4	TRBV24-1	CATSDLPPGGRANEKLFF	TGTGCCACCAGTGATTTGCCGCCAGGGGGCAGGGCTAATGAAAAACTGTTTTTT
NA	TRBD2	TRBJ2-7	TRBV4-2	CASSQDWGGALPYEQYF	TGTGCCAGCAGCCAAGATTGGGGAGGGGCCCTACCCTACGAGCAGTACTTC
NA	NA	TRBJ1-6	TRBV28	CASRRAGGVPPLHF	TGTGCCAGCAGGAGGGCGGGAGGAGTCCCACCCCTCCACTTT
NA	TRBD1	TRBJ2-5	TRBV6-2/TRBV6-3	CASSSDRVYGETQYF	TGTGCCAGCAGTTCTGACAGGGTATATGGAGAGACCCAGTACTTC
NA	TRBD1	TRBJ1-6	TRBV28	CASRRGTGGNSPLHF	TGTGCCAGCAGGCGAGGGACAGGGGGAAATTCACCCCTCCACTTT
NA	NA	TRBJ2-1	TRBV27	CASSGGRSYNEQFF	TGTGCCAGCAGTGGTGGTCGGTCCTACAATGAGCAGTTCTTC
NA	TRBD1	TRBJ2-1	TRBV3-1/TRBV3-2	CASSQAGQGSYNEQFF	TGTGCCAGCAGCCAGGCAGGACAGGGCTCCTACAATGAGCAGTTCTTC
NA	TRBD1	TRBJ1-4	TRBV28	CASKGGAGEKLFF	TGTGCCAGCAAAGGGGGCGCAGGGGAAAAACTGTTTTTT
NA	NA	TRBJ2-1	TRBV28	CASAMEGPSQEQFF	TGTGCCAGCGCGATGGAGGGACCCAGCCAGGAGCAGTTCTTC
NA	NA	TRBJ1-1	TRBV14	CASSQDFAGNTEAFF	TGTGCCAGCAGCCAAGATTTTGCAGGGAACACTGAAGCTTTCTTT
NA	NA	TRBJ1-6	TRBV5-1	CASSLLTGINNSPLHF	TGCGCCAGCAGCCTCCTAACAGGCATCAATAATTCACCCCTCCACTTT
NA	NA	TRBJ2-7	TRBV2	CASSLQGYEQYF	TGTGCCAGTAGCTTACAGGGCTACGAGCAGTACTTC
NA	NA	TRBJ2-2	TRBV7-9	CASSLTSTNTGELFF	TGTGCCAGCAGCCTAACTAGTACGAACACCGGGGAGCTGTTTTTT
NA	TRBD1	TRBJ2-1	TRBV18	CASSPPGQGRNEQFF	TGTGCCAGCTCCCCGCCGGGACAGGGAAGAAATGAGCAGTTCTTC
once	NA	TRBJ1-2	TRBV29-1	CSVGGDPYGYTF	TGCAGCGTTGGGGGAGATCCTTATGGCTACACCTTC
NA	NA	TRBJ1-2	TRBV18	CASSPGLDYGYTF	TGTGCCAGCTCCCCGGGACTCGACTATGGCTACACCTTC
NA	TRBD1	TRBJ1-2	TRBV4-1	CASSPTEDRGGYTF	TGCGCCAGCAGCCCGACAGAAGACAGGGGTGGCTACACCTTC